Listed here is a single TCR beta chain. Antigen specificity is unknown. This CDR3 is built from 15 residues. Per germline, CDR1 SGDLS and CDR2 YYNGEE. V was cut by 0 bases and J by 1 base, with 7 bases left in between. PCR was performed using 60 Vbeta and 13 Jbeta primers. Produced via immunoSEQ multiplex PCR; TCRdb's table is partial and in-frame only. The sample carries under 200,000 clones, around 81% recorded once. This sample is drawn from a study of cytomegalovirus exposure and HLA in healthy donors. At the level of the study: In a previous analysis, around 110 million unique TCR beta sequences were found from 150 million to 200 million T cells. An early data release held approximately 80 million unique TCRs from HLA-typed donors. Study observations and caveats: It was confirmed in vitro that a few of the CMV-associated chains were specific for CMV antigens. What was likely a sequencing artifact was a cluster of highly shared sequence variants.

This chain uses TRBV9 with TRBJ1-4; D ambiguous. The specimen sequenced was PBMCs. The receptor was isolated from a man between 35 and 55 years old in good health and CMV-seronegative. DNA of the CDR3: TGTGCCAGCAGCGTAGATGAGGGAACTAATGAAAAACTGTTTTTT. It encodes CASSVDEGTNEKLFF.